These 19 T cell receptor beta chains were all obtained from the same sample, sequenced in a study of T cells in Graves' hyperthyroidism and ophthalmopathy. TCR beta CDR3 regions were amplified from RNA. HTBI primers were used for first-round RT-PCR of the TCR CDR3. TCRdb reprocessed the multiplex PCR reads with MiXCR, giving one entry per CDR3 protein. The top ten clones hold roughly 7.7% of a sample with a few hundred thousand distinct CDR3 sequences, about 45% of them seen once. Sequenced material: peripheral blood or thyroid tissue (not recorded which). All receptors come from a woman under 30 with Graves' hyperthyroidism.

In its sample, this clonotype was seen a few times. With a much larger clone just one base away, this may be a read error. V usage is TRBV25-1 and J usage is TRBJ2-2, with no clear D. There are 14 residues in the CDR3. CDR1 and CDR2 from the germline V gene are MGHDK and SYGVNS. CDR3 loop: CASTERPNIGELFF. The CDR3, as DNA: TGTGCCAGCACCGAACGGCCGAACATCGGGGAGCTGTTTTTT.

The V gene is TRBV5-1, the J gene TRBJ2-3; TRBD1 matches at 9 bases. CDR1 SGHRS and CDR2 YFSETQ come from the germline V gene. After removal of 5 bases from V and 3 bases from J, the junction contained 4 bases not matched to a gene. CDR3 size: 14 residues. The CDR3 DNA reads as TGCGCCAGCAGACAGGGACAGGGAACAGATACGCAGTATTTT. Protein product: CASRQGQGTDTQYF.

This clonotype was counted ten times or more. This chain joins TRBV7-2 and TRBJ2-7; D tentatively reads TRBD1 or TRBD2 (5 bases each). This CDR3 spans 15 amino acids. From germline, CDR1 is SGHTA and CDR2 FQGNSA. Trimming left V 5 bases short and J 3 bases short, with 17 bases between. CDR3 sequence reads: CASSPDAEGIYEQYF. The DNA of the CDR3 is TGTGCCAGCAGCCCAGACGCAGAGGGGATCTACGAGCAGTACTTC.

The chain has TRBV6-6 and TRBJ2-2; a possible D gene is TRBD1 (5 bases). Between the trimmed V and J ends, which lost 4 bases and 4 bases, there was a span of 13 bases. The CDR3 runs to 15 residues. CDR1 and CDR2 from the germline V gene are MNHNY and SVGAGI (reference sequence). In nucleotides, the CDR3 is TGTGCCAGCAGTTTCTTCGCAGGGATCACCGGGGAGCTGTTTTTT. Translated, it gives CASSFFAGITGELFF.

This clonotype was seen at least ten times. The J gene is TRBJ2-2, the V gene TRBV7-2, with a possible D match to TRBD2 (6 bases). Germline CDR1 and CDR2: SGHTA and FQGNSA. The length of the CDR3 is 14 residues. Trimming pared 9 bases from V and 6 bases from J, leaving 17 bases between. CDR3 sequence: CASRREYVAGELFF. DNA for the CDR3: TGTGCCAGTAGACGGGAGTACGTTGCCGGGGAGCTGTTTTTT.

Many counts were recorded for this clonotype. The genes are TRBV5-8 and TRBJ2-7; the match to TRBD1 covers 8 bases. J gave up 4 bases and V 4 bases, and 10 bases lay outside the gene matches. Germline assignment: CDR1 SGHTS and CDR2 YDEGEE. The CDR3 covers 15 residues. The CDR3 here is CASSLKGQGRYEQYF. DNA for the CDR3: TGTGCCAGCAGCCTGAAAGGACAGGGAAGGTACGAGCAGTACTTC.

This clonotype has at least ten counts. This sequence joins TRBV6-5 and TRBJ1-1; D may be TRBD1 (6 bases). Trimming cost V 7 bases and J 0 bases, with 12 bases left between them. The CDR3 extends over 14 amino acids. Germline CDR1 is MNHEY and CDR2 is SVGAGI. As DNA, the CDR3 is TGTGCCAGCATACGCCAGGGGCTGAACACTGAAGCTTTCTTT. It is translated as CASIRQGLNTEAFF.

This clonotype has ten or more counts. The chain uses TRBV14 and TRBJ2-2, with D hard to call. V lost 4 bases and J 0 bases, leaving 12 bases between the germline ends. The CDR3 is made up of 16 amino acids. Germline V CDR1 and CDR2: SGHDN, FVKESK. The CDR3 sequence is CASSLEDRANTGELFF. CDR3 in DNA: TGTGCCAGCAGCCTAGAGGACCGCGCGAACACCGGGGAGCTGTTTTTT.

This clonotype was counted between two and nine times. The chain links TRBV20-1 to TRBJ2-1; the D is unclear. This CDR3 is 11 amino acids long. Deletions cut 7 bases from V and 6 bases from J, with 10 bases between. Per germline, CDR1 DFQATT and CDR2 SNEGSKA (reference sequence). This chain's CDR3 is CSVRRTNEQFF. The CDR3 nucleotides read TGCAGTGTCCGACGGACCAATGAGCAGTTCTTC.

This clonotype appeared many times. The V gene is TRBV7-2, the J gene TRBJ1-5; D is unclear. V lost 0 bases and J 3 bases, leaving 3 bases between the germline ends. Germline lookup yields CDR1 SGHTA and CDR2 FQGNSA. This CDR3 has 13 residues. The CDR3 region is CASSLAINQPQHF. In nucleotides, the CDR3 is TGTGCCAGCAGCTTAGCGATCAATCAGCCCCAGCATTTT.

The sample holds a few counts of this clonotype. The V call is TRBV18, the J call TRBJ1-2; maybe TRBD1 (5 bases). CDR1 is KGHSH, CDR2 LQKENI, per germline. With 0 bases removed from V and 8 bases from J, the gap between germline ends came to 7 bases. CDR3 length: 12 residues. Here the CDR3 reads CASSPPRQGYTF. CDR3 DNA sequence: TGTGCCAGCTCACCACCGAGACAGGGCTACACCTTC.

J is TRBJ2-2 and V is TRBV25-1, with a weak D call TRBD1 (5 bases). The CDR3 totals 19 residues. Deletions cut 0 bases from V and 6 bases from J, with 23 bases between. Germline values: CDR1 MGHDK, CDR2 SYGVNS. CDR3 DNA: TGTGCCAGCAGTGAATATTGGAGCGTTGAGGACAAACCGCCCGGGGAGCTGTTTTTT. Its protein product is CASSEYWSVEDKPPGELFF.

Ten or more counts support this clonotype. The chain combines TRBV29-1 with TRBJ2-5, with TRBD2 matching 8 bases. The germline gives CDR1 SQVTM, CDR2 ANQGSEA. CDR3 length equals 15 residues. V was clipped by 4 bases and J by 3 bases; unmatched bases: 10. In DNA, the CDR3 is TGCAGCGTTGTTACGACTAGCGCGTATAAAGAGACCCAGTACTTC. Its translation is CSVVTTSAYKETQYF.

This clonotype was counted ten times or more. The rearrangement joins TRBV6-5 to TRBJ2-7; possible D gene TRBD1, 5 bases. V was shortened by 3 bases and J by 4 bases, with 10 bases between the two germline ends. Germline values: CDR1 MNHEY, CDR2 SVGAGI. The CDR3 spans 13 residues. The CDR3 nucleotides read TGTGCCAGCAGTTATCAGACAGTTTACGAGCAGTACTTC. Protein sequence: CASSYQTVYEQYF.

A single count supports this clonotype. CDR3 amino acids: CASSLGTGQPQYF. For the CDR3, the DNA is TGTGCCAGCTCACTTGGGACCGGTCAGCCCCAGTACTTC. The rearrangement joins TRBV9 to TRBJ2-5; D might be TRBD1 or TRBD2, each matching 5 bases. The CDR3 consists of 13 residues. Germline V gives CDR1 SGDLS, CDR2 YYNGEE. The V end was cut by 7 bases, the J end by 9 bases, with 19 bases between.

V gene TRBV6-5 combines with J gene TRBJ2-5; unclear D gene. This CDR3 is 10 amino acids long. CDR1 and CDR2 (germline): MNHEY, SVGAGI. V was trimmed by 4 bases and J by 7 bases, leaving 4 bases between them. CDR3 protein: CASSLTTQYF. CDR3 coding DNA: TGTGCCAGCAGTTTGACGACCCAGTACTTC.

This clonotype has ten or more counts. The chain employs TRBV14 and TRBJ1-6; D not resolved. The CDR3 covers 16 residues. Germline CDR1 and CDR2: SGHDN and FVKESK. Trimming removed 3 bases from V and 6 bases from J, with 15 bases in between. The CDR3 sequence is CASSQQRTGTNSPLHF. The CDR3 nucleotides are TGTGCCAGCAGCCAGCAACGGACCGGAACTAATTCACCCCTCCACTTT.

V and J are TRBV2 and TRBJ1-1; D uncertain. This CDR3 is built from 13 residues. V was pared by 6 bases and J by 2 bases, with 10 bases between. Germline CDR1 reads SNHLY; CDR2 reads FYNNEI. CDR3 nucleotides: TGTGCCAGCAGAGCCGGGAAAAACACTGAAGCTTTCTTT. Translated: CASRAGKNTEAFF.

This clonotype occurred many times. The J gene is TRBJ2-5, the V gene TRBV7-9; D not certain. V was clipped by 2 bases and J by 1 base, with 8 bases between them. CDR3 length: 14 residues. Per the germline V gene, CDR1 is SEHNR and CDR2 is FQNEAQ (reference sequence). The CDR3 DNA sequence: TGTGCCAGCAGCTTACCGTGGGTCCAAGAGACCCAGTACTTC. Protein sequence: CASSLPWVQETQYF.